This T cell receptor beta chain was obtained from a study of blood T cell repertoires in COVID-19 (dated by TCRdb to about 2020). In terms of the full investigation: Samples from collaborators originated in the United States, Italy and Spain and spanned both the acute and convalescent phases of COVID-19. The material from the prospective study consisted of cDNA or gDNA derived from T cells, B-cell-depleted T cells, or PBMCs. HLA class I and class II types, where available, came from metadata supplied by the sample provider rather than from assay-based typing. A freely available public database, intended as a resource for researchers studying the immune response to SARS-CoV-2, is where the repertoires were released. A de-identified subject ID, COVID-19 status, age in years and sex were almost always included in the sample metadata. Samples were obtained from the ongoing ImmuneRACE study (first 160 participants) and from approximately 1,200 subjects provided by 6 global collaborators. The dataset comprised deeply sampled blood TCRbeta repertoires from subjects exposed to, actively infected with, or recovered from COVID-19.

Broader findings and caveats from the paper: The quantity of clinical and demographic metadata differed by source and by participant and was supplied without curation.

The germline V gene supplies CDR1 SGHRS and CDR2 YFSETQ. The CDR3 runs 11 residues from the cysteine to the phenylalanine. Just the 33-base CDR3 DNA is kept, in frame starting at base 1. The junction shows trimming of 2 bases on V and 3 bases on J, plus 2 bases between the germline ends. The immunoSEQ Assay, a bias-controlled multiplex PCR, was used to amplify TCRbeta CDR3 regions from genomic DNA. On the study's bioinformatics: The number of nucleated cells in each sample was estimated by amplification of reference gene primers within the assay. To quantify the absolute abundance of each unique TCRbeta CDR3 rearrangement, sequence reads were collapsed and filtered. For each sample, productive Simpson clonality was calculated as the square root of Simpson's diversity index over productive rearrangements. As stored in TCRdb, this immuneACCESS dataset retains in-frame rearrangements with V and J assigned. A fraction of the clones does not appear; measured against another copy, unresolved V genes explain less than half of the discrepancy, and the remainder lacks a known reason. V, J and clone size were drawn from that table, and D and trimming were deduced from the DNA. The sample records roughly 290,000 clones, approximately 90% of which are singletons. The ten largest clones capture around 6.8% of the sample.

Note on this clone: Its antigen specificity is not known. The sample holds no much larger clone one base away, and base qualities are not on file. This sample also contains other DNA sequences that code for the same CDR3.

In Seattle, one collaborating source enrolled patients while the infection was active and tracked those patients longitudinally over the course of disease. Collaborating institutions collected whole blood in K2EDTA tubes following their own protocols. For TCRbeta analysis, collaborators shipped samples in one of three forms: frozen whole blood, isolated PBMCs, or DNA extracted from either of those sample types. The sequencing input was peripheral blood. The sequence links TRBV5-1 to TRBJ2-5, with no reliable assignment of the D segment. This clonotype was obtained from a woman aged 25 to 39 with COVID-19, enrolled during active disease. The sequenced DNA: TGCGCCAGCAGCTTCGAAGAGACCCAGTACTTC. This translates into CASSFEETQYF.